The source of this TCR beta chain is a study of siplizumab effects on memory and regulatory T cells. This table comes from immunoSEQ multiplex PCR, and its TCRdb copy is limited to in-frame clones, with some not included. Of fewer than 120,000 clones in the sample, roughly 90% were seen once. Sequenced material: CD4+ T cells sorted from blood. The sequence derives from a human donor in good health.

For the CDR3, the DNA is TGTGCCAGCAGTGCCGGATCGAACTATGGCTACACCTTC. Amino acid sequence: CASSAGSNYGYTF. The genes are TRBV6-1 and TRBJ1-2; no definite D call. V shed 4 bases and J shed 2 bases, with 8 bases lying between them. The CDR3 spans 13 residues. From germline, CDR1 is MNHNS and CDR2 SASEGT.